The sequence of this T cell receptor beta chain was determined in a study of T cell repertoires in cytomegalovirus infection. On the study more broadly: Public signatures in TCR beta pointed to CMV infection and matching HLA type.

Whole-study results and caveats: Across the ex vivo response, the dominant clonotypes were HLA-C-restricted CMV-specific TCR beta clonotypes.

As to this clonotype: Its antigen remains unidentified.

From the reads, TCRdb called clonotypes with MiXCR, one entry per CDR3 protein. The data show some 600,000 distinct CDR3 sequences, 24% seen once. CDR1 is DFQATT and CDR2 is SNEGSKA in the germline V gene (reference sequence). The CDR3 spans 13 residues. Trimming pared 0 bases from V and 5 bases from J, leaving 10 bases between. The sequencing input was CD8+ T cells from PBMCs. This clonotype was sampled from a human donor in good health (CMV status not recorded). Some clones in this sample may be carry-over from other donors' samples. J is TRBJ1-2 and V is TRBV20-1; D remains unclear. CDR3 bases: TGCAGTGCTAGAGAAACAGCTTCGTATGGCTACACCTTC. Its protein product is CSARETASYGYTF.